These 10 T cell receptor beta chains were all obtained from the same sample, sequenced in a study of cytomegalovirus exposure and HLA in healthy donors. Sequencing was performed with immunoSEQ multiplex PCR; in TCRdb, only in-frame clones are kept and a portion is missing. The sample yields 60,000 to 85,000 clones, over 85% seen once. The sample was PBMCs. Receptors were obtained from a young man in good health and CMV-seropositive.

This clone was detected once. The rearrangement joins TRBV5-1 to TRBJ2-5; 8 nucleotides align to TRBD1. The J segment lost 3 bases and the V segment lost 4 bases, leaving 2 bases of the junction unmatched. The CDR3 has 13 amino acids. Germline values: CDR1 SGHRS, CDR2 YFSETQ. This chain's CDR3 is CASSQGAEETQYF. Here the CDR3 DNA reads TGCGCCAGCAGCCAGGGGGCAGAAGAGACCCAGTACTTC.

CDR3 nucleotides: TGTGCCATCAGTCCGTCGGAGACAGGGAAAGGCTACACCTTC. This codes for CAISPSETGKGYTF. The V and J genes are TRBV10-3 and TRBJ1-2, with TRBD1 matching 7 bases. From germline, CDR1 is ENHRY and CDR2 SYGVKD. After removal of 5 bases from V and 8 bases from J, the junction contained 11 bases not matched to a gene. The CDR3 loop spans 14 amino acids.

V is TRBV7-2 and J is TRBJ2-5, with 7 bases that match TRBD2. J lost 0 bases, V lost 8 bases, and 9 bases had no gene match. Germline V gives CDR1 SGHTA, CDR2 FQGNSA. The CDR3 contains 15 residues. DNA for the CDR3: TGTGCCAGCGGGCGCCGAGCGGGGAACCAAGAGACCCAGTACTTC. It specifies CASGRRAGNQETQYF.

The chain combines TRBV5-1 with TRBJ1-2; D unresolved. This CDR3 is built from 13 residues. Trimming cost V 0 bases and J 7 bases, with 10 bases left between them. In germline, CDR1 is SGHRS, CDR2 YFSETQ. The DNA of the CDR3 is TGCGCCAGCAGCTTGGAGCCAAACGGTGGCTACACCTTC. Translating it yields CASSLEPNGGYTF.

This chain connects TRBV10-2 to TRBJ2-4; possibly TRBD1 for D (6 bases). V was shortened by 6 bases and J by 3 bases, with 12 bases between the two germline ends. Germline CDR1 WSHSY, CDR2 SAAADI. This CDR3 is built from 14 residues. The CDR3 bases are TGCGCCAGCAGAGATCAGGGGTTCAAAAACATTCAGTACTTC. Translated: CASRDQGFKNIQYF.

The rearrangement links TRBV6-6 to TRBJ1-1; 7 nucleotides match TRBD1. V lost 6 bases and J lost 3; bases outside the gene matches: 4. The CDR3 sequence is 13 residues long. The germline CDR1 and CDR2 sequences are MNHNY and SVGAGI (reference sequence). CDR3 sequence (DNA): TGTGCCAGCAGCTGGGGACAGCACACTGAAGCTTTCTTT. Its protein product is CASSWGQHTEAFF.

The CDR3 DNA reads as TGTGCCATCAGTTGGCAAATCAGCACAGATACGCAGTATTTT. This translates into CAISWQISTDTQYF. The rearrangement joins TRBV10-3 to TRBJ2-3; D gene ambiguous. V was cut by 5 bases and J by 0 bases, with 9 bases left in between. In germline, CDR1 is ENHRY, CDR2 SYGVKD. There are 14 residues in the CDR3.

The chain is built from TRBV9 and TRBJ2-7; possibly TRBD2 for D (8 bases). The germline gives CDR1 SGDLS, CDR2 YYNGEE. The CDR3 consists of 21 residues. Trimming took off 4 bases at V and 4 bases at J, with 36 bases between the two ends. This CDR3 is CASSPRGSVRGSSGVGYEQYF. The CDR3 coding sequence is TGTGCCAGCAGCCCAAGAGGGAGTGTCAGGGGGAGTAGCGGGGTTGGATACGAGCAGTACTTC.

The chain uses TRBV28 and TRBJ1-1; TRBD1 matches 8 bases. J gave up 5 bases and V 5 bases, and 10 bases lay outside the gene matches. Germline CDR1 reads MDHEN; CDR2 reads SYDVKM. The CDR3 is 15 amino acids. CDR3 protein: CASSITRTGKTEAFF. The CDR3 nucleotides are TGTGCCAGCAGTATTACTCGGACAGGGAAAACTGAAGCTTTCTTT.

The chain uses TRBV13 and TRBJ1-1; D gene uncertain. The CDR3 covers 14 residues. Germline V gene data show CDR1 as PRHDT and CDR2 as FYEKMQ (reference sequence). Trimming shortened V by 0 bases and J by 6 bases, and 11 bases separated the two germline ends. CDR3 bases: TGTGCCAGCAGCTTAGGTGAGGGTATCGCTGAAGCTTTCTTT. Translated, it gives CASSLGEGIAEAFF.